These T cell receptor beta chains were read from a single sample in a study of cytomegalovirus exposure and HLA in healthy donors. Data came from immunoSEQ multiplex PCR; TCRdb stores just in-frame clones and leaves some out. The sample yields around 72,000 clones, around 81% seen once. The source material was PBMCs. The receptors stem from a man aged 45 to 65 in good health and CMV-seronegative. The CDR3 runs from the conserved cysteine through the conserved F or W. D genes are given only for firm matches. Size is stated for part of the rows, as once, few or many counts, or as a class when the clone is expanded.

>few|.|TRBJ2-7|TRBV9
CASSVGRDWVGVYEQYF
TGTGCCAGCAGCGTAGGCCGCGACTGGGTCGGGGTCTACGAGCAGTACTTC
>.|.|TRBJ2-2|TRBV19
CASRDRLVGELFF
TGTGCCAGTAGGGACAGACTCGTCGGGGAGCTGTTTTTT
>.|TRBD1|TRBJ2-7|TRBV27
CASTGHRDRAREQYF
TGTGCCAGCACCGGACATAGGGACAGGGCACGCGAGCAGTACTTC
>few|.|TRBJ1-1|TRBV7-2
CASTLGSVAVEAFF
TGTGCCAGCACCTTGGGCAGTGTTGCTGTTGAAGCTTTCTTT
>.|TRBD2|TRBJ2-1|TRBV28
CASSLPPGLAGGHNEQFF
TGTGCCAGCAGTTTACCCCCGGGACTAGCGGGAGGCCACAATGAGCAGTTCTTC
>.|.|TRBJ2-7|TRBV19
CASSIDLGFGGEQYF
TGTGCCAGTAGTATAGATCTCGGGTTCGGGGGCGAGCAGTACTTC
>.|.|TRBJ1-6|TRBV6-1
CASSLSGSPLHF
TGTGCCAGCTCCCTCTCAGGCTCACCCCTCCACTTT
>.|.|TRBJ2-1|TRBV5-1
CASSLAPRELYNEQFF
TGCGCCAGCAGCTTGGCGCCCCGGGAACTATACAATGAGCAGTTCTTC
>.|.|TRBJ1-2|TRBV28
CASRKTTVPYGYTF
TGTGCCAGCCGTAAGACGACAGTACCCTATGGCTACACCTTC
>.|TRBD2|TRBJ2-7|TRBV7-6
CASSLLPAGEGNEQYF
TGTGCCAGCAGCTTACTTCCAGCGGGAGAGGGCAATGAGCAGTACTTC
>.|.|TRBJ2-1|TRBV2
CASSSSDGSYNEQFF
TGTGCCAGCAGTTCTAGCGACGGCTCCTACAATGAGCAGTTCTTC
>few|.|TRBJ2-2|TRBV6-5
CASSRETGELFF
TGTGCCAGCAGCAGGGAAACCGGGGAGCTGTTTTTT
>.|.|TRBJ1-1|TRBV7-9
CASSFILNTEAFF
TGTGCCAGCAGCTTTATATTGAACACTGAAGCTTTCTTT
>few|TRBD2|TRBJ2-5|TRBV7-9
CASSLRAGGQETQYF
TGTGCCAGCAGCTTAAGGGCGGGGGGCCAAGAGACCCAGTACTTC
>.|.|TRBJ2-7|TRBV7-7
CASSPARPPDEQYF
TGTGCTAGCAGCCCCGCCAGGCCTCCTGACGAGCAGTACTTC
>.|TRBD2|TRBJ2-3|TRBV9
CASSVVGGAGADTQYF
TGTGCCAGCAGCGTAGTTGGGGGAGCGGGGGCAGATACGCAGTATTTT
>.|.|TRBJ2-7|TRBV7-2
CASSNRAGGEQYF
TGTGCCAGCAGTAACCGGGCCGGGGGCGAGCAGTACTTC
>.|.|TRBJ2-7|TRBV6-5
CASSYSPGESYEQYF
TGTGCCAGCAGTTACTCCCCAGGGGAATCCTACGAGCAGTACTTC
>few|.|TRBJ1-4|TRBV15
CATSDRENEKLFF
TGTGCCACCAGCGACCGGGAGAATGAAAAACTGTTTTTT
>.|.|TRBJ2-1|TRBV11-2
CASSLGGGSHEQFF
TGTGCCAGCAGCTTAGGGGGAGGATCCCATGAGCAGTTCTTC
>.|TRBD1|TRBJ1-2|TRBV10-1
CASSDGTGTNGYTF
TGCGCCAGCAGTGACGGGACAGGGACTAATGGCTACACCTTC
>.|.|TRBJ1-3|TRBV7-6
CASSLDLGNTIYF
TGTGCCAGCAGCTTAGATCTCGGAAACACCATATATTTT
>.|.|TRBJ2-3|TRBV7-6
CASSLFQKDTQYF
TGTGCCAGCAGCTTATTCCAGAAAGATACGCAGTATTTT
>.|.|TRBJ2-5|TRBV13
CASSLGTLGAQYF
TGTGCCAGCAGCTTAGGGACACTGGGTGCCCAGTACTTC
>once|.|TRBJ1-4|TRBV6-5
CASKKQGSGEKLFF
TGTGCCAGCAAAAAACAGGGTTCGGGTGAAAAACTGTTTTTT
>few|TRBD1|TRBJ1-4|TRBV30
CAWSQGTGGREKLFF
TGTGCCTGGAGTCAAGGGACAGGGGGCCGTGAAAAACTGTTTTTT
>.|.|TRBJ2-3|TRBV10-3
CAISAGIPSTDTQYF
TGTGCCATCAGTGCCGGGATTCCTAGCACAGATACGCAGTATTTT
>.|.|TRBJ1-3|TRBV28
CASSALGESGNTIYF
TGTGCCAGCAGTGCCCTAGGGGAATCAGGAAACACCATATATTTT
>.|TRBD1|TRBJ2-7|TRBV27
CASSGWDSIYEQYF
TGTGCCAGCAGTGGGTGGGACAGCATCTACGAGCAGTACTTC
>.|TRBD1|TRBJ2-2|TRBV6-4
CASSDTGGRGAGELFF
TGTGCCAGCAGTGATACAGGGGGCAGGGGCGCCGGGGAGCTGTTTTTT
>.|.|TRBJ2-7|TRBV2
CASSEARGTEQYF
TGTGCCAGCAGTGAAGCTAGGGGAACCGAGCAGTACTTC
>few|.|TRBJ1-1|TRBV5-1
CASSLDRVTTEAFF
TGCGCCAGCAGCTTGGACAGGGTGACAACTGAAGCTTTCTTT
>.|TRBD1|TRBJ1-2|TRBV29-1
CSVELPQGVYGYTF
TGCAGCGTTGAGCTGCCTCAGGGGGTTTATGGCTACACCTTC
>few|.|TRBJ2-7|TRBV7-2
CASSLGQGNYEQYF
TGTGCCAGCAGCTTAGGGCAGGGAAACTACGAGCAGTACTTC
>.|.|TRBJ2-7|TRBV5-1
CASSSEGSTNEQYF
TGCGCCAGCAGCTCGGAGGGTAGTACGAACGAGCAGTACTTC
>.|.|TRBJ2-5|TRBV29-1
CSVFQGSVGETQYF
TGCAGCGTTTTTCAGGGGAGTGTAGGTGAGACCCAGTACTTC
>.|TRBD1|TRBJ1-2|TRBV18
CASQDRGRDGYTF
TGTGCCAGCCAAGACAGGGGCAGAGATGGCTACACCTTC
>.|.|TRBJ2-7|TRBV7-2
CASSLGTSSYEQYF
TGTGCCAGCAGCTTAGGGACTTCCAGCTACGAGCAGTACTTC
>.|.|TRBJ2-3|TRBV6-1
CASPGQNTDTQYF
TGTGCCAGTCCAGGACAGAACACAGATACGCAGTATTTT
>.|.|TRBJ1-5|TRBV2
CASSAATALSPQHF
TGTGCCAGCAGTGCCGCGACAGCCCTCTCCCCCCAGCATTTT
>.|.|TRBJ2-5|TRBV30
CAWSGQETQYF
TGTGCCTGGAGCGGCCAAGAGACCCAGTACTTC
>.|TRBD1|TRBJ1-4|TRBV6-1
CASSTGDLFF
TGTGCCAGCAGTACAGGGGACCTGTTTTTT
>.|TRBD2|TRBJ2-2|TRBV7-9
CASSLESGLAKPGELFF
TGTGCCAGCAGCTTAGAATCTGGACTAGCTAAACCCGGGGAGCTGTTTTTT
>few|.|TRBJ1-2|TRBV6-1
CASSETSNYGYTF
TGTGCCAGCAGTGAGACATCCAACTATGGCTACACCTTC
>.|TRBD1|TRBJ2-7|TRBV2
CASRDTGTGGGGQYF
TGTGCCAGCAGAGATACCGGGACAGGGGGCGGCGGGCAGTACTTC
>.|.|TRBJ2-6|TRBV30
CAWSDTVGNSGANVLTF
TGTGCCTGGAGTGATACGGTGGGCAACTCTGGGGCCAACGTCCTGACTTTC
>.|TRBD2|TRBJ2-1|TRBV19
CASSIGLGLADGYNEQFF
TGTGCCAGTAGTATTGGTCTGGGACTAGCGGATGGGTACAATGAGCAGTTCTTC
>.|.|TRBJ1-2|TRBV19
CASSIESFAQGKTYGYTF
TGTGCCAGTAGTATAGAATCGTTTGCACAGGGCAAGACCTATGGCTACACCTTC
>.|.|TRBJ1-2|TRBV28
CAMKDSFYGYTF
TGTGCCATGAAGGACAGCTTCTATGGCTACACCTTC
>.|.|TRBJ1-1|TRBV19
CASSARRVKTEAFF
TGTGCCAGTAGTGCCCGCAGGGTTAAGACTGAAGCTTTCTTT
>.|TRBD2|TRBJ2-3|TRBV4-3
CASSQGTSGSTDTQYF
TGCGCCAGCAGCCAAGGGACTAGCGGGAGCACAGATACGCAGTATTTT
>.|TRBD2|TRBJ2-1|TRBV11-2
CASSPTSASEQFF
TGTGCCAGCAGCCCGACTAGCGCGAGTGAGCAGTTCTTC
>.|TRBD1|TRBJ1-1|TRBV2
CASNRDRVVSNTEAFF
TGTGCCAGCAACCGGGACAGGGTCGTTTCGAACACTGAAGCTTTCTTT
>.|.|TRBJ1-1|TRBV14
CASSQVLNTEAFF
TGTGCCAGCAGCCAGGTCCTAAACACTGAAGCTTTCTTT
>.|TRBD2|TRBJ2-1|TRBV4-1
CASSQEGTSGFNEQFF
TGCGCCAGCAGCCAAGAGGGGACTAGCGGCTTCAATGAGCAGTTCTTC
>.|TRBD1|TRBJ1-4|TRBV10-1
CASSTGARTNEKLFF
TGCGCCAGCAGTACAGGGGCGCGGACTAATGAAAAACTGTTTTTT
>.|TRBD2|TRBJ2-1|TRBV27
CASSFLAGKHEQFF
TGTGCCAGCAGTTTTCTAGCGGGAAAGCATGAGCAGTTCTTC
>.|TRBD2|TRBJ2-5|TRBV6-5
CASTSGGRGETQYF
TGTGCCAGCACTAGCGGGGGGAGGGGAGAGACCCAGTACTTC
>.|.|TRBJ1-6|TRBV27
CASNSGEGSPLHF
TGTGCCAGCAATAGCGGAGAGGGTTCACCCCTCCACTTT
>.|TRBD1|TRBJ1-5|TRBV2
CASSVEQGDQPQHF
TGTGCCAGCAGTGTAGAACAGGGGGACCAGCCCCAGCATTTT